This TCR beta chain stems from a study of cytomegalovirus exposure and HLA in healthy donors (dated by TCRdb to about 2017). With respect to the entire study: According to a later analysis, the approximately 130 validation repertoires were produced on the same platform as the roughly 600 repertoires of the first cohort. To predict cytomegalovirus infection status, the study brought together high-throughput TCR immunosequencing, statistical association of individual TCRs with disease status, and machine learning. In addition to the first cohort of around 670 subjects, a separate validation cohort of around 110 different subjects was used. The study was designed to test whether signatures of past pathogen exposure could be identified by cataloging public T cell receptors. The investigation overall reported the following: A later analysis had no HLA typing for the validation cohort, so co-occurrence there was scored across all 120 or so repertoires. It was suggested by the authors that the approach could potentially be generalized to other disease states and immunological phenotypes. Most TCR sequences were observed very rarely across donors, whereas some public TCRs were present in many individuals. Subsequent analysis determined that TCRs grouped into clusters in the first cohort also showed a tendency toward co-occurrence across the 130 or so validation repertoires, and roughly 94% of cluster scores exceeded 0. A few of the identified cytomegalovirus-associated TCR beta chains were confirmed in vitro to be specific for cytomegalovirus antigens. The classifier was reported to diagnose cytomegalovirus status with high specificity and sensitivity in both the original cohort and the validation cohort. The study gave a list of more than 150 TCR beta chains associated with cytomegalovirus.

Separate from the approximately 700-subject first cohort, the validation cohort of some 130 subjects was the group to which the donors belonged. The V end gives up 6 bases and the J end 5 bases, leaving 16 bases in the junction not matched to a gene. The CDR3 measures 16 amino acids from cysteine to phenylalanine. Only the CDR3 portion is preserved as DNA: 48 bases, with reading frame beginning at the first base. In the germline V gene, CDR1 corresponds to SGHDT and CDR2 to YYEEEE. A note on this clone: Which antigen it targets is not known. Per-base quality was not reported, and no clone a single base away is much larger than it.

The library was made by the immunoSEQ multiplex PCR assay. Processing in the source paper ran as follows. A statistical classification framework was developed to diagnose cytomegalovirus status using the catalog of TCR beta chain sequences. The clones in this table, taken by TCRdb from immuneACCESS, are in-frame only. Not every clone is retained; where verified, under half of the shortfall comes from an unresolved V gene, and the cause of the rest is unknown. From that table come the V and J calls and clone size; the DNA was used to work out D and trimming. Counted in this sample were under 250,000 clones; around 80% of them appeared once. The ten largest clones represent 1% to 1.5% of the sample.

The sequence derives from a woman aged 25-40 years in good health and CMV-seronegative. Sequenced: PBMCs. The chain couples TRBV5-6 to TRBJ2-7, with 8 bases aligning to TRBD2. The CDR3 protein sequence reads: CASTGGRLARGNEQYF. The base sequence is TGTGCCAGCACCGGCGGGAGACTAGCGAGGGGAAACGAGCAGTACTTC.